Shown below are 20 T cell receptor beta chains from a single sample sequenced in a study of regulatory T cells in long-lasting Graves disease. Noted time point: newly diagnosed GD, antithyroid drugs for less than 3 months. PBMC-derived RNA was used for the TCR library. Sequencing libraries for TCR beta were prepared with iRepertoire HTBI primers and Arm-PCR of CDR3 regions. TCRdb called the multiplex PCR reads again in MiXCR, with one record for every CDR3 protein. The data show 200,000 to 250,000 distinct CDR3 sequences, 20% to 25% seen once. Source: peripheral blood mononuclear cells (PBMCs), taken at new diagnosis, from a patient treated with antithyroid drugs. The origin of the receptors is a female donor with Graves disease.

The table lists this clonotype with many counts. The rearrangement joins TRBV3-2 to TRBJ1-2. TRBV3-2 is a pseudogene locus. This CDR3 comprises 12 residues. In nucleotides, the CDR3 is TGTGCCAGCAGCCAAGAACTCTATGGCTACACCTTC. This gives the protein CASSQELYGYTF.

This clonotype was counted many times. The chain is built from TRBV7-3 and TRBJ1-2; D call uncertain. The V and J ends lost 2 bases and 6 bases respectively, with 10 bases between them. Per the germline V gene, CDR1 is SGHTA and CDR2 is FQGTGA. The CDR3 loop spans 13 amino acids. The CDR3, as DNA: TGTGCCAGCAGCTTAGCGGCGGGTGATGGCTACACCTTC. Its translation is CASSLAAGDGYTF.

The table lists this clonotype with many counts. The J gene is TRBJ2-5, the V gene TRBV7-2, with D unresolved. Trimming took off 6 bases at V and 4 bases at J, with 6 bases between the two ends. CDR3 length equals 11 residues. Germline V gives CDR1 SGHTA, CDR2 FQGNSA. The CDR3 region has the DNA TGTGCCAGCAGATATTCAGAGACCCAGTACTTC. It yields the protein CASRYSETQYF.

This clonotype was observed at least ten times. The chain uses TRBV28 and TRBJ2-1, with 7 bases identical to TRBD1. The CDR3 consists of 12 residues. V shed 4 bases and J 8 bases; nucleotides not matched to a gene: 2. CDR1 and CDR2 from the germline V gene are MDHEN and SYDVKM. The CDR3 loop reads CASSYRGDEQFF. CDR3 DNA: TGTGCCAGCAGTTACAGGGGAGATGAGCAGTTCTTC.

This clonotype was found many times. This rearrangement joins TRBV7-2 to TRBJ2-3, with 12 bases that match TRBD2. Trimming at V came to 5 bases and at J to 4 bases, leaving 7 bases not matched to a gene. CDR1 and CDR2 from the germline V gene are SGHTA and FQGNSA. The CDR3 loop spans 16 amino acids. The CDR3 here is CASSRSSGGGPDTQYF. The CDR3 region has the DNA TGTGCCAGCAGCAGATCTAGCGGGGGGGGCCCAGATACGCAGTATTTT.

In its sample, this clonotype was seen many times. This sequence joins TRBV3-1 and TRBJ1-6; weak D call: TRBD1 (5 bases). The CDR3 covers 13 residues. With 10 bases removed from V and 6 bases from J, the gap between germline ends came to 13 bases. CDR1 LGHDT and CDR2 YNNKEL come from the germline V gene (reference sequence). The CDR3 region has the DNA TGTGCCACCACCAGGGTGCCTAATTCACCCCTCCACTTT. Residues: CATTRVPNSPLHF.

This clonotype was detected ten times or more. The chain carries TRBV11-2 and TRBJ1-1; TRBD1 might be the D (6 bases). The CDR3 runs to 14 residues. Trimming removed 6 bases from V and 4 bases from J, with 15 bases in between. Germline CDR1 SGHAT, CDR2 FQNNGV. The CDR3 here is CASSTTGSITEAFF. Here the CDR3 DNA reads TGTGCCAGCAGTACGACAGGTTCGATCACTGAAGCTTTCTTT.

This clonotype was counted only a few times. The V gene is TRBV24-1, the J gene TRBJ2-1; TRBD2 might be the D (6 bases). Trimming pared 5 bases from V and 0 bases from J, leaving 13 bases between. Germline loops: CDR1 KGHDR, CDR2 SFDVKD. The CDR3 loop spans 16 amino acids. CDR3 in amino acids: CATSGPLAYSYNEQFF. The DNA for the CDR3 is TGTGCCACCAGTGGCCCCCTAGCGTACTCCTACAATGAGCAGTTCTTC.

Ten or more counts support this clonotype. The rearrangement joins TRBV7-3 to TRBJ2-2; tentatively, D is TRBD2 (5 bases). The CDR3 extends over 16 amino acids. CDR1 is SGHTA and CDR2 is FQGTGA in the germline V gene. V lost 5 bases and J lost 4, with 17 bases in between. DNA for the CDR3: TGTGCCAGCAGCCCCATACCGGACTTGCCCACCGGGGAGCTGTTTTTT. This encodes CASSPIPDLPTGELFF.

Points on this clonotype: A read error is the likely source, as a far larger clone sits one nucleotide away. This chain connects TRBV7-3 to TRBJ1-1, with no clear D. The CDR3 loop spans 11 amino acids. V lost 8 bases, J lost 12 bases, and 16 bases lay in between. The germline V gene encodes CDR1 SGHTA and CDR2 FQGTGA. The CDR3 here is CASSTTELSFF. For the CDR3, the DNA is TGTGCCAGCTCTACCACCGAGTTATCTTTCTTT.

The V gene is TRBV19, the J gene TRBJ1-3; 9 positions agree with TRBD1. V shed 0 bases and J 3 bases; nucleotides not matched to a gene: 3. The germline gives CDR1 LNHDA, CDR2 SQIVND (reference sequence). The length of the CDR3 is 16 residues. In DNA, the CDR3 is TGTGCCAGTAGTATAGACGCGACAGGGGGTGGAAACACCATATATTTT. Translated: CASSIDATGGGNTIYF.

Only a few counts were recorded for this clonotype. The V call is TRBV20-1, the J call TRBJ1-6, with 8 bases matching TRBD1. After removal of 4 bases from V and 8 bases from J, the junction contained 10 bases not matched to a gene. Germline V gives CDR1 DFQATT, CDR2 SNEGSKA (reference sequence). The CDR3 extends over 15 amino acids. CDR3 sequence: CSATDSSGGHSPLHF. The CDR3 DNA reads as TGCAGTGCTACGGATTCGTCAGGGGGCCATTCACCCCTCCACTTT.

This clonotype has a count of ten or more. The chain couples TRBV7-2 to TRBJ1-5; D remains unclear. Trimming stripped 8 bases from V and 1 base from J, with 9 bases between. Germline lookup yields CDR1 SGHTA and CDR2 FQGNSA. This CDR3 region has 13 residues. The CDR3 loop reads CASSPDSNQPQHF. The CDR3 bases are TGTGCCAGCTCACCGGACAGCAATCAGCCCCAGCATTTT.

This clonotype was recorded many times. The J gene is TRBJ2-5, the V gene TRBV7-2, with 15 nucleotides matching TRBD2. The ends lost 4 bases at V and 4 bases at J; junction bases unmatched: 4. The V gene's germline CDR1 is SGHTA and CDR2 FQGNSA. This CDR3 has 16 residues. The CDR3 is CASSWTSGGAGETQYF. In DNA, the CDR3 is TGTGCCAGCAGCTGGACTAGCGGGGGGGCCGGAGAGACCCAGTACTTC.

This clonotype came up a few times. This clone may be a read error of a much larger clone one base away. The chain is built from TRBV7-2 and TRBJ2-1, with 9 bases matching TRBD1. V gave up 1 base and J gave up 10 bases; unmatched junction bases: 5. This CDR3 is built from 14 residues. Germline loops: CDR1 SGHTA, CDR2 FQGNSA. The CDR3 reads CASSLVQGAYEQFF. The CDR3 bases are TGTGCCAGCAGCTTAGTACAGGGGGCTTACGAGCAGTTCTTC.

The chain joins TRBV5-6 to TRBJ2-4; D unresolved. With 4 bases removed from V and 0 bases from J, the gap between germline ends came to 8 bases. The CDR3 extends over 14 amino acids. Germline CDR1 reads SGHDT; CDR2 reads YYEEEE. The CDR3 reads CASSAVGAKNIQYF. The CDR3 nucleotides are TGTGCCAGCAGCGCGGTGGGAGCCAAAAACATTCAGTACTTC.

The chain employs TRBV19 and TRBJ2-5; D uncertain. CDR1 is LNHDA, CDR2 SQIVND, per germline (reference sequence). The CDR3 runs to 11 residues. Trimming left V 10 bases short and J 5 bases short, with 11 bases between. The CDR3 spells CATSGLETQYF. CDR3 nucleotides: TGTGCCACTTCGGGTCTGGAGACCCAGTACTTC.

The chain combines TRBV20-1 with TRBJ2-1, with unresolved D. Looked up from germline, CDR1 is DFQATT and CDR2 is SNEGSKA (reference sequence). The CDR3 loop spans 15 amino acids. Trimming shortened V by 2 bases and J by 5 bases, and 16 bases separated the two germline ends. CDR3 bases: TGCAGTGCTAGACAGGACCCCTTGAACAACAATGAGCAGTTCTTC. It codes for CSARQDPLNNNEQFF.

The chain combines TRBV27 with TRBJ1-6; TRBD1 aligns across 9 bases. The V gene's germline CDR1 is MNHEY and CDR2 SMNVEV (reference sequence). This CDR3 spans 16 amino acids. V was clipped by 4 bases and J by 7 bases; unmatched bases: 8. CDR3 sequence (DNA): TGTGCCAGCAGTTCGACAGGGGGGTTCAGGAATTCACCCCTCCACTTT. Residues: CASSSTGGFRNSPLHF.

CDR3 in DNA: TGTGCCAGCAGTTACGCCGGCTGGGCACAGGGGGCAACTCAGGGCTACACCTTC. This gives the protein CASSYAGWAQGATQGYTF. The genes are TRBV6-9 and TRBJ1-2, with 9 bases lining up with TRBD1. The CDR3 extends over 18 amino acids. With 3 bases clipped from V and 8 bases from J, the junction kept 19 bases outside the gene matches. Per the germline V gene, CDR1 is MNHGY and CDR2 is SVAAGI.